The 31 T cell receptor beta chains reported below all come from one sample, sequenced in a study of response to subunit inactivated influenza vaccine. Each CDR3 protein gets one entry after TCRdb re-called the RT-PCR reads with MiXCR. The profile shows approximately 500,000 distinct CDR3 sequences, 13% to 15% of them singletons. The sequencing used PBMCs from blood, collected about 12 days after vaccination. All receptors come from a man aged 45 to 65 who received an inactivated influenza vaccine.

In DNA, the CDR3 is TGTGCCAGCAGTTACAAGCGGACCTACGAGCAGTACTTC. It specifies CASSYKRTYEQYF. The chain recombines TRBV6-5 with TRBJ2-7; tentatively, D is TRBD2 (5 bases). Trimming removed 2 bases at V and 2 bases at J, with 7 bases between. Germline CDR1 MNHEY, CDR2 SVGAGI. This CDR3 contains 13 residues.

This clonotype showed up just a few times. The V gene is TRBV5-6, the J gene TRBJ2-2; 14 bases agree with TRBD2. CDR3 length: 16 amino acids. J gave up 4 bases and V 4 bases, and 3 bases lay outside the gene matches. Germline CDR1 reads SGHDT; CDR2 reads YYEEEE. CDR3: CASSPGTSGSTGELFF. For the CDR3, the DNA is TGTGCCAGCAGCCCCGGGACTAGCGGGAGCACCGGGGAGCTGTTTTTT.

This clonotype was seen ten or more times. Germline is not matched at one junction end, which may reflect a read error. CDR3 in amino acids: CRTSGRASDEQYF. The CDR3 coding sequence is TGCAGAACCAGCGGGAGGGCCTCCGACGAGCAGTACTTC. The chain is built from TRBV20-1 and TRBJ2-7; the match to TRBD2 covers 10 bases. The germline CDR1 and CDR2 sequences are DFQATT and SNEGSKA (reference sequence). The CDR3 runs 13 residues.

This clonotype was recorded a few times. The rearrangement joins TRBV20-1 to TRBJ2-5; 9 bases align to TRBD2. Germline-derived CDR1 and CDR2 are DFQATT and SNEGSKA (reference sequence). V was pared by 0 bases and J by 2 bases, with 7 bases of the junction left unmatched. CDR3 size: 16 residues. CDR3 sequence (DNA): TGCAGTGCTAGAGATTTCGGCGGGGGGGTGCAAGAGACCCAGTACTTC. It encodes CSARDFGGGVQETQYF.

This clonotype was found a few times. V is TRBV5-1 and J is TRBJ1-1; D not resolved. Trimming left V 1 base short and J 3 bases short, with 13 bases between. Germline V gives CDR1 SGHRS, CDR2 YFSETQ. This CDR3 has 15 amino acids. The CDR3 loop is CASSLWQPGDTEAFF. As DNA, the CDR3 is TGCGCCAGCAGCTTGTGGCAGCCTGGGGACACTGAAGCTTTCTTT.

This clonotype has at least ten counts. This sequence joins TRBV10-3 and TRBJ2-1; D is possibly TRBD2 (6 bases). The V and J ends lost 6 bases and 8 bases respectively, with 8 bases between them. The V gene's germline CDR1 is ENHRY and CDR2 SYGVKD. This CDR3 spans 11 amino acids. In DNA form, the CDR3 reads TGTGCCATCAGAGCGGGCGATGAGCAGTTCTTC. The encoded protein is CAIRAGDEQFF.

This clonotype came up a few times. The chain carries TRBV7-9 and TRBJ2-5; D is unresolved. V was pared by 5 bases and J by 5 bases, with 9 bases between. CDR3 size: 12 residues. Per germline, CDR1 SEHNR and CDR2 FQNEAQ (reference sequence). The CDR3 spells CASSAARETQYF. The DNA for the CDR3 is TGTGCCAGCAGCGCAGCCCGGGAGACCCAGTACTTC.

This clonotype has more than one count but fewer than ten. The junction shows a germline mismatch at one end, possibly a read error. The chain links TRBV20-1 to TRBJ2-3; 8 bases match TRBD1. CDR3 length equals 17 residues. Per germline, CDR1 DFQATT and CDR2 SNEGSKA (reference sequence). DNA for the CDR3: TGCAGTGCCAGAGGCTGGGGTGACAGGGGTTTCGCAGATACGCAGTATTTT. Amino acid sequence: CSARGWGDRGFADTQYF.

The J gene is TRBJ2-7, the V gene TRBV29-1; 9 bases are shared with TRBD1. Looked up from germline, CDR1 is SQVTM and CDR2 is ANQGSEA. CDR3 length: 14 residues. V lost 6 bases to trimming and J lost 5 bases; unmatched junction nucleotides: 11. The CDR3 loop is CSVGPKQGAHEQYF. Written as DNA, the CDR3 is TGCAGCGTCGGCCCCAAACAGGGGGCGCACGAGCAGTACTTC.

V and J are TRBV7-2 and TRBJ2-3; tentatively, D is TRBD1 (5 bases). The CDR3 sequence is 14 residues long. Germline CDR1 and CDR2: SGHTA and FQGNSA. V was cut by 4 bases and J by 2 bases, with 10 bases left in between. The CDR3 DNA is TGTGCCAGCAGCTACAGGCTTCCCACAGATACGCAGTATTTT. Residues: CASSYRLPTDTQYF.

This clonotype was recorded many times. This chain links TRBV20-1 with TRBJ2-1, with D perhaps matching TRBD1 (5 bases). The CDR3 covers 14 residues. The V gene's germline CDR1 is DFQATT and CDR2 SNEGSKA (reference sequence). V lost 5 bases to trimming and J lost 8 bases, with 19 bases between them. CDR3: CSAPKGYIVDEQFF. The DNA for the CDR3 is TGCAGTGCTCCAAAGGGGTATATTGTTGATGAGCAGTTCTTC.

This clonotype appeared a few times. J is TRBJ1-6 and V is TRBV6-2 or TRBV6-3; D is ambiguous. The CDR3 is 15 residues long. From germline, CDR1 is MNHEY and CDR2 SVGEGT. V dropped 0 bases and J dropped 9 bases, with 12 bases sitting between them. The CDR3, as DNA: TGTGCCAGCAGTTACTCGATAGCGGAGAGTTCACCCCTCCACTTT. Protein product: CASSYSIAESSPLHF.

V usage is TRBV20-1 and J usage is TRBJ1-5; 8 bases are a match to TRBD1. Germline V CDR1 and CDR2: DFQATT, SNEGSKA (reference sequence). The CDR3 loop spans 13 amino acids. V lost 4 bases, J lost 4 bases, and 3 bases stayed unmatched. The CDR3: CSAKTGANQPQHF. The CDR3 region has the DNA TGCAGTGCTAAGACAGGGGCTAATCAGCCCCAGCATTTT.

The chain is built from TRBV20-1 and TRBJ2-5, with TRBD2 matching 12 bases. Germline V gene data show CDR1 as DFQATT and CDR2 as SNEGSKA (reference sequence). With V trimmed by 5 bases and J by 5 bases, 6 bases remained unmatched. The CDR3 covers 14 residues. The DNA for the CDR3 is TGCAGTGCTTCCGGACTAGCGGGGAGCGAGACCCAGTACTTC. Translated, it gives CSASGLAGSETQYF.

This chain joins TRBV4-1 and TRBJ1-5, with D possibly TRBD1 on 5 matching bases. Germline CDR1 reads MGHRA; CDR2 reads YSYEKL. This CDR3 is built from 16 residues. V was pared by 0 bases and J by 3 bases, with 12 bases between. The CDR3 bases are TGCGCCAGCAGCCAAGATGCGACAGCTTTCAATCAGCCCCAGCATTTT. It translates to CASSQDATAFNQPQHF.

This clonotype was counted a few times. The chain joins TRBV12-3 or TRBV12-4 to TRBJ2-1; D remains unclear. V gave up 4 bases and J gave up 2 bases, with 15 bases separating them. CDR3 length: 16 amino acids. This CDR3 is CASSSSALFTYNEQFF. In DNA form, the CDR3 reads TGTGCCAGCAGTTCATCGGCCTTGTTCACCTACAATGAGCAGTTCTTC.

This clonotype was seen a handful of times. The chain carries TRBV7-2 and TRBJ2-1, with unresolved D. The CDR3 has 17 residues. Germline CDR1 reads SGHTA; CDR2 reads FQGNSA. V dropped 6 bases and J dropped 6 bases, with 24 bases sitting between them. CDR3 bases: TGTGCCAGCAGAGCGATACGCAGCCGGGCCCATTCCAATGAGCAGTTCTTC. This codes for CASRAIRSRAHSNEQFF. Based on the CDR3 plus reference TRBV7-2 and TRBJ2-1, the full variable domain is GAGVSQSPSNKVTEKGKDVELRCDPISGHTALYWYRQSLGQGLEFLIYFQGNSAPDKSGLPSDRFSAERTGGSVSTLTIQRTQQEDSAVYLCASRAIRSRAHSNEQFFGPGTRLTVL.

This rearrangement joins TRBV15 to TRBJ2-7; 10 bases align to TRBD2. Germline V gene data show CDR1 as LNHNV and CDR2 as YYDKDF (reference sequence). V shed 3 bases, J shed 4 bases, and the junction held 6 bases outside the gene matches. There are 15 residues in the CDR3. CDR3: CATSSSGRWEYEQYF. The CDR3 coding sequence is TGTGCCACCAGCAGTAGCGGGAGGTGGGAATACGAGCAGTACTTC.

This clonotype was counted a few times. The chain is built from TRBV10-3 and TRBJ2-3; D unclear. V lost 4 bases and J lost 2, with 7 bases in between. CDR1 is ENHRY, CDR2 SYGVKD, per germline. The CDR3 runs to 13 residues. CDR3 amino acids: CAISATSTDTQYF. CDR3 in DNA: TGTGCCATCAGTGCAACTTCCACAGATACGCAGTATTTT.

This clonotype was found a few times. V and J are TRBV28 and TRBJ1-2; D is uncertain. Per germline, CDR1 MDHEN and CDR2 SYDVKM. This CDR3 region has 16 residues. Deletions cut 2 bases from V and 1 base from J, with 14 bases between. CDR3 DNA sequence: TGTGCCAGCAGTTTAGACTGGCAGGAGAATAACTATGGCTACACCTTC. This codes for CASSLDWQENNYGYTF.

This clonotype was seen a handful of times. The genes are TRBV12-3 or TRBV12-4 and TRBJ1-5; D gene ambiguous. V lost 5 bases and J lost 7, with 12 bases in between. This CDR3 is 13 amino acids long. CDR3 sequence reads: CASSLYDKQPQHF. CDR3 sequence (DNA): TGTGCCAGCAGTCTTTATGACAAACAGCCCCAGCATTTT.

The genes are TRBV2 and TRBJ2-2; D is unresolved. Trimming shortened V by 6 bases and J by 0 bases, and 11 bases separated the two germline ends. Germline CDR1 and CDR2: SNHLY and FYNNEI. The CDR3 consists of 15 residues. The CDR3 here is CASRVTTPNTGELFF. The CDR3 DNA reads as TGTGCCAGCAGAGTAACTACCCCGAACACCGGGGAGCTGTTTTTT.

For the CDR3, the DNA is TGTGCCATCCTACACCGGGCTAGCGGTAACTACAATGAGCAGTTCTTC. Amino acid sequence: CAILHRASGNYNEQFF. The V gene is TRBV10-3, the J gene TRBJ2-1, with 7 bases matching TRBD2. Trimming cost V 8 bases and J 3 bases; bases outside gene matches: 13. The CDR3 has 16 amino acids. Germline loops: CDR1 ENHRY, CDR2 SYGVKD.

This clonotype was seen many times. This chain joins TRBV12-3 or TRBV12-4 and TRBJ2-2; D unresolved. V was shortened by 3 bases and J by 1 base, with 9 bases between the two germline ends. This CDR3 contains 15 residues. The CDR3 loop is CASSFGQVNTGELFF. DNA for the CDR3: TGTGCCAGCAGTTTTGGGCAGGTGAACACCGGGGAGCTGTTTTTT.

The J gene is TRBJ2-1, the V gene TRBV5-1, with a weak D call TRBD1 (6 bases). The V and J ends lost 4 bases and 0 bases respectively, with 14 bases between them. Germline V lookup: CDR1 SGHRS, CDR2 YFSETQ. The CDR3 is 16 amino acids. The CDR3 protein is CASSQGHMSSYNEQFF. The CDR3 nucleotides read TGCGCCAGCAGCCAGGGACACATGAGCTCCTACAATGAGCAGTTCTTC.

A few counts support this clonotype. V is TRBV7-2 and J is TRBJ1-2; TRBD1 matches 7 bases. This CDR3 is 13 amino acids long. Looked up from germline, CDR1 is SGHTA and CDR2 is FQGNSA. After removal of 4 bases from V and 6 bases from J, the junction contained 5 bases not matched to a gene. CDR3: CASSSRQGDGYTF. The CDR3 nucleotides read TGTGCCAGCAGCTCCCGACAGGGAGATGGCTACACCTTC.

The chain has TRBV29-1 and TRBJ2-7; unclear D gene. V shed 4 bases and J shed 3 bases, with 10 bases lying between them. Germline loops: CDR1 SQVTM, CDR2 ANQGSEA. This CDR3 is 12 amino acids long. CDR3 protein: CSVVGSVYEQYF. CDR3 bases: TGCAGCGTTGTAGGCAGCGTCTACGAGCAGTACTTC.

There are a few counts of this clonotype. The chain employs TRBV5-1 and TRBJ2-5; tentatively, D is TRBD1 or TRBD2 (5 bases each). The germline CDR1 and CDR2 sequences are SGHRS and YFSETQ. V gave up 4 bases and J gave up 2 bases, with 12 bases separating them. This CDR3 is built from 14 residues. CDR3 loop: CASSGSGRQETQYF. CDR3 bases: TGCGCCAGCAGCGGATCGGGGCGACAAGAGACCCAGTACTTC.

This clonotype has just a few counts. The chain uses TRBV6-1 and TRBJ1-4; 8 bases fit TRBD1. Looked up from germline, CDR1 is MNHNS and CDR2 is SASEGT. V lost 5 bases and J lost 8; bases outside the gene matches: 10. CDR3 length: 15 residues. Written as DNA, the CDR3 is TGTGCCAGCAGTCCCCGACAGGGGCATGGAGAAAAACTGTTTTTT. Its protein product is CASSPRQGHGEKLFF.

This clonotype was seen a few times. The rearrangement links TRBV12-3 or TRBV12-4 to TRBJ2-3; D unresolved. V lost 7 bases and J lost 4, with 12 bases in between. The CDR3 is made up of 13 amino acids. CDR3 protein: CASTAGRADTQYF. CDR3 bases: TGTGCCAGCACGGCCGGTAGGGCAGATACGCAGTATTTT.

This clonotype has more than one count but fewer than ten. The genes are TRBV6-1 and TRBJ2-1, with 15 bases that match TRBD2. The V segment lost 5 bases and the J segment 4 bases; nucleotides outside the gene matches: 9. CDR3 length: 18 amino acids. Germline-derived CDR1 and CDR2 are MNHNS and SASEGT. The CDR3 spells CASSTRTSGRAGYNEQFF. The CDR3 region has the DNA TGTGCCAGCAGTACGCGGACTAGCGGGAGGGCCGGATACAATGAGCAGTTCTTC.